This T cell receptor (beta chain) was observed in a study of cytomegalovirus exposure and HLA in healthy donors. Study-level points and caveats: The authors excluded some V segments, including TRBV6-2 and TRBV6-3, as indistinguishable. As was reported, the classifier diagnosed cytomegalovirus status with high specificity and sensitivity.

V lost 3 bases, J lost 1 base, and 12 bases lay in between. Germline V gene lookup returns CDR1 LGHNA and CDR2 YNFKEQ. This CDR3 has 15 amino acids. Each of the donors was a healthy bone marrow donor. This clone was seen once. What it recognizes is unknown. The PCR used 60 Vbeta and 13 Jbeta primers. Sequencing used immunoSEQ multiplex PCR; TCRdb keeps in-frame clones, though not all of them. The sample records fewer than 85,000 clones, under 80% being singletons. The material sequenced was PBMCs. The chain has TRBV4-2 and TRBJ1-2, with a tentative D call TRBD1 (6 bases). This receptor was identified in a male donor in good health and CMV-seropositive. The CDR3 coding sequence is TGTGCCAGCAGCCAGGACAGCTGGGATAACTATGGCTACACCTTC. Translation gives CASSQDSWDNYGYTF.